Listed here are 25 T cell receptor beta chains from one sample, sequenced in a study of shared clonotypes between healthy human individuals. Only in-frame clones appear in the TCRdb table, and some are missing; sequencing was by immunoSEQ multiplex PCR. Found here are 2 million to 2.5 million clones, 93% of them singletons; the top ten hold approximately 0.35%. The sample consisted of naive CD4+ T cells from PBMCs. Described subset: CD45RA+ positively selected. These receptors were collected from a man aged 18 to 29 in good health. Some clones in this sample may be carry-over from other donors' samples.

This rearrangement joins TRBV5-1 to TRBJ1-1; the D gene is possibly TRBD1 (5 bases). The length of the CDR3 is 15 residues. The ends were cut back, 0 bases at V and 1 base at J, with 10 bases in the middle. Germline V gives CDR1 SGHRS, CDR2 YFSETQ. The CDR3 coding sequence is TGCGCCAGCAGCTTGGTTCCAGGGCGGAACACTGAAGCTTTCTTT. This sequence encodes CASSLVPGRNTEAFF.

The genes are TRBV7-9 and TRBJ1-5, with 8 bases lining up with TRBD1. CDR3 size: 16 residues. Germline trimming cut 3 bases from V and 0 bases from J; bases unmatched to any gene: 4. The germline gives CDR1 SEHNR, CDR2 FQNEAQ (reference sequence). The CDR3 here is CASSFGTGYSNQPQHF. The CDR3 nucleotides read TGTGCCAGCAGCTTCGGGACAGGATATAGCAATCAGCCCCAGCATTTT.

The gene calls are TRBV2 and TRBJ2-1; the D is unclear. With 5 bases removed from V and 9 bases from J, the gap between germline ends came to 14 bases. CDR1 and CDR2 from the germline V gene are SNHLY and FYNNEI. The CDR3 length is 13 residues. Here the CDR3 reads CASSYSSELEQFF. The CDR3 DNA is TGTGCCAGCAGTTATTCCAGCGAGCTTGAGCAGTTCTTC.

This chain joins TRBV6-1 and TRBJ2-7; D is undetermined. CDR1 MNHNS and CDR2 SASEGT come from the germline V gene. The CDR3 has 12 residues. V was clipped by 6 bases and J by 2 bases, with 8 bases between them. CDR3 residues: CASRVLPYEQYF. The CDR3 bases are TGTGCCAGCAGGGTGCTACCCTACGAGCAGTACTTC.

With respect to this clone: This sample also contains other DNA sequences that code for the same CDR3. The CDR3 nucleotides are TGTGCCAGCAGGCCCCAGGGCACAGATACGCAGTATTTT. Protein: CASRPQGTDTQYF. The chain employs TRBV28 and TRBJ2-3; D gene unclear. The CDR3 is 13 residues long. The V gene lost 6 bases and the J gene lost 1 base, with 8 bases spanning the gap. The germline gives CDR1 MDHEN, CDR2 SYDVKM.

The chain carries TRBV7-2 and TRBJ2-5; perhaps D is TRBD1 or TRBD2 (6 bases each). The CDR3 spans 15 residues. Germline assignment: CDR1 SGHTA and CDR2 FQGNSA. Trimming cost V 5 bases and J 7 bases, with 20 bases left between them. The CDR3 reads CASSLLGGLDGTQYF. CDR3 coding DNA: TGTGCCAGCAGCCTCCTGGGGGGCTTGGATGGGACCCAGTACTTC.

The rearrangement links TRBV7-3 to TRBJ2-1; 9 nucleotides agree with TRBD2. The CDR3 spans 16 residues. V dropped 1 base and J dropped 7; count of bases not matched to a gene: 8. Germline-derived CDR1 and CDR2 are SGHTA and FQGTGA. The CDR3 sequence: CASSLIWAGGLNEQFF. The CDR3 bases are TGTGCCAGCAGCTTAATTTGGGCGGGAGGGCTTAATGAGCAGTTCTTC.

V is TRBV28 and J is TRBJ1-2; 9 bases are a match to TRBD1. The germline gives CDR1 MDHEN, CDR2 SYDVKM. V lost 5 bases to trimming and J lost 4 bases; unmatched junction nucleotides: 2. This CDR3 is 13 amino acids long. The DNA for the CDR3 is TGTGCCAGCAGTACGACAGGGGGCTATGGCTACACCTTC. As protein: CASSTTGGYGYTF.

The rearrangement uses TRBV10-3 and TRBJ2-1, with 11 bases that match TRBD2. Per the germline V gene, CDR1 is ENHRY and CDR2 is SYGVKD. Germline trimming cut 4 bases from V and 7 bases from J; bases unmatched to any gene: 9. The CDR3 runs to 16 residues. The CDR3 nucleotides are TGTGCCATCAGTGCCCTAGCGGGAGGCCACAGGAATGAGCAGTTCTTC. It translates to CAISALAGGHRNEQFF.

The chain has TRBV29-1 and TRBJ2-1, with 7 nucleotides matching TRBD2. Germline V CDR1 and CDR2: SQVTM, ANQGSEA. The CDR3 covers 13 residues. The J segment lost 9 bases and the V segment lost 7 bases, leaving 12 bases of the junction unmatched. The CDR3 reads CSAQRGGQGEQFF. CDR3 nucleotides: TGCAGCGCCCAACGGGGAGGGCAGGGTGAGCAGTTCTTC.

The rearrangement links TRBV7-3 to TRBJ2-4; tentative D call: TRBD2 (5 bases). V gave up 5 bases and J gave up 8 bases, with 10 bases separating them. The CDR3 is 12 residues long. Germline V gives CDR1 SGHTA, CDR2 FQGTGA. The CDR3 here is CASSGEGDIQYF. The CDR3 DNA reads TGTGCCAGCAGCGGCGAGGGTGACATTCAGTACTTC.

This clone appeared once. The chain combines TRBV27 with TRBJ2-1; D not certain. V was trimmed by 3 bases and J by 2 bases, leaving 11 bases between them. Germline loops: CDR1 MNHEY, CDR2 SMNVEV (reference sequence). This CDR3 has 15 amino acids. CDR3 region: CASSLTRGTYNEQFF. CDR3 sequence (DNA): TGTGCCAGCAGTTTGACCCGCGGCACCTACAATGAGCAGTTCTTC.

J is TRBJ2-7 and V is TRBV19; 9 bases are a match to TRBD1. J was trimmed by 4 bases and V by 4 bases; bases with no gene match: 5. The length of the CDR3 is 14 residues. Germline values: CDR1 LNHDA, CDR2 SQIVND (reference sequence). CDR3 nucleotides: TGTGCCAGTAGTAGGGGACAGGGCAGGTACGAGCAGTACTTC. Protein sequence: CASSRGQGRYEQYF.

The chain recombines TRBV9 with TRBJ2-7; a weak D match, TRBD1 (5 bases). V lost 0 bases and J 2 bases, leaving 9 bases between the germline ends. Germline V lookup: CDR1 SGDLS, CDR2 YYNGEE. This CDR3 comprises 14 residues. CDR3 sequence (DNA): TGTGCCAGCAGCGTAGGACAGACTCCCTACGAGCAGTACTTC. This codes for CASSVGQTPYEQYF.

This chain connects TRBV7-9 to TRBJ1-2; maybe TRBD1 (5 bases). Germline CDR1 reads SEHNR; CDR2 reads FQNEAQ (reference sequence). The V end was cut by 1 base, the J end by 6 bases, with 9 bases between. The length of the CDR3 is 13 residues. The CDR3 nucleotides are TGTGCCAGCAGCTTAGTGGGGACCAATGGCTACACCTTC. It is translated as CASSLVGTNGYTF.

This clone has only one observation. Other DNA sequences in the sample encode the same CDR3. The rearrangement uses TRBV15 and TRBJ2-6; a weak D match, TRBD2 (6 bases). In germline, CDR1 is LNHNV, CDR2 YYDKDF (reference sequence). V gave up 3 bases and J gave up 0 bases, with 9 bases separating them. This CDR3 is built from 16 residues. CDR3 protein: CATSRGLSSGANVLTF. For the CDR3, the DNA is TGTGCCACCAGCAGGGGACTTAGCTCTGGGGCCAACGTCCTGACTTTC.

The J gene is TRBJ2-4, the V gene TRBV7-3, with TRBD2 matching over 8 bases. CDR3 length equals 15 residues. V trimming: 2 bases; J trimming: 7 bases; junction bases outside the gene matches: 7. Germline V CDR1 and CDR2: SGHTA, FQGTGA. The chain's CDR3 is CASSLGAGAGNIQYF. As DNA, the CDR3 is TGTGCCAGCAGCTTAGGAGCGGGAGCCGGTAACATTCAGTACTTC.

On this clone: This CDR3 is also generated by other DNA sequences in the sample. The chain couples TRBV2 to TRBJ2-5, with TRBD1 matching 11 bases. The CDR3 is 14 residues long. Germline V CDR1 and CDR2: SNHLY, FYNNEI. J lost 4 bases, V lost 8 bases, and 6 bases had no gene match. The CDR3 sequence is CASSEDRGRETQYF. As DNA, the CDR3 is TGTGCCAGCTCCGAGGACAGGGGGCGAGAGACCCAGTACTTC.

The genes are TRBV5-1 and TRBJ1-3; 9 bases map to TRBD1. The CDR3 is 19 amino acids. CDR1 and CDR2 (germline): SGHRS, YFSETQ. After removal of 1 base from V and 0 bases from J, the junction contained 11 bases not matched to a gene. CDR3 loop: CASSLSTGGQGSSGNTIYF. The CDR3 bases are TGCGCCAGCAGCTTGTCCACCGGGGGACAGGGTTCCTCTGGAAACACCATATATTTT. Based on the CDR3 plus reference TRBV5-1 and TRBJ1-3, the full variable domain is KAGVTQTPRYLIKTRGQQVTLSCSPISGHRSVSWYQQTPGQGLQFLFEYFSETQRNKGNFPGRFSGRQFSNSRSEMNVSTLELGDSALYLCASSLSTGGQGSSGNTIYFGEGSWLTVV.

The chain joins TRBV28 to TRBJ1-2, with 8 bases that match TRBD1. CDR3 size: 14 residues. Germline V CDR1 and CDR2: MDHEN, SYDVKM. The ends lost 2 bases at V and 5 bases at J; junction bases unmatched: 4. As DNA, the CDR3 is TGTGCCAGCAGTTTAGTTAGACAGGGGTATGGCTACACCTTC. Protein sequence: CASSLVRQGYGYTF.

As concerns this clone: Other DNA sequences in this sample translate to the same CDR3. This chain links TRBV7-3 with TRBJ2-2; D remains ambiguous. Germline loops: CDR1 SGHTA, CDR2 FQGTGA. With 5 bases removed from V and 2 bases from J, the gap between germline ends came to 6 bases. The CDR3 has 13 residues. This chain's CDR3 is CASSPKNTGELFF. Here the CDR3 DNA reads TGTGCCAGCAGCCCCAAAAACACCGGGGAGCTGTTTTTT.

The J gene is TRBJ2-1, the V gene TRBV4-2; a weak D match, TRBD2 (5 bases). The V gene lost 0 bases and the J gene lost 0 bases, with 12 bases spanning the gap. Germline V lookup: CDR1 LGHNA, CDR2 YNFKEQ. The CDR3 runs to 17 residues. CDR3 loop: CASSQDVRAISYNEQFF. CDR3 nucleotide sequence: TGTGCCAGCAGCCAAGACGTGCGGGCGATCTCCTACAATGAGCAGTTCTTC.

The chain uses TRBV2 and TRBJ2-7, with D possibly TRBD1 on 5 matching bases. The CDR3 length is 15 residues. Trimming stripped 5 bases from V and 9 bases from J, with 23 bases between. The germline V gene has CDR1 SNHLY and CDR2 FYNNEI. The CDR3 DNA reads as TGTGCCAGCAGTCGGGCACGAAACGAGATCGACAGGCAGTACTTC. Translation gives CASSRARNEIDRQYF.

This chain connects TRBV30 to TRBJ1-6, with D possibly matching TRBD1 (5 bases). The germline V gene encodes CDR1 GTSNPN and CDR2 SVGIG (reference sequence). V gave up 0 bases and J gave up 16 bases, with 13 bases separating them. This CDR3 comprises 12 residues. CDR3 protein: CAWSVLGPLLHF. In nucleotides, the CDR3 is TGTGCCTGGAGTGTACTGGGGCCATTACTCCACTTT.

This chain uses TRBV28 with TRBJ1-3; TRBD1 matches 8 bases. The length of the CDR3 is 17 residues. CDR1 is MDHEN, CDR2 SYDVKM, per germline. V trimming: 10 bases; J trimming: 1 base; junction bases outside the gene matches: 15. The CDR3 region is CATSGTGPVRSGNTIYF. The CDR3 DNA is TGTGCCACCTCCGGGACAGGTCCAGTTAGATCTGGAAACACCATATATTTT.